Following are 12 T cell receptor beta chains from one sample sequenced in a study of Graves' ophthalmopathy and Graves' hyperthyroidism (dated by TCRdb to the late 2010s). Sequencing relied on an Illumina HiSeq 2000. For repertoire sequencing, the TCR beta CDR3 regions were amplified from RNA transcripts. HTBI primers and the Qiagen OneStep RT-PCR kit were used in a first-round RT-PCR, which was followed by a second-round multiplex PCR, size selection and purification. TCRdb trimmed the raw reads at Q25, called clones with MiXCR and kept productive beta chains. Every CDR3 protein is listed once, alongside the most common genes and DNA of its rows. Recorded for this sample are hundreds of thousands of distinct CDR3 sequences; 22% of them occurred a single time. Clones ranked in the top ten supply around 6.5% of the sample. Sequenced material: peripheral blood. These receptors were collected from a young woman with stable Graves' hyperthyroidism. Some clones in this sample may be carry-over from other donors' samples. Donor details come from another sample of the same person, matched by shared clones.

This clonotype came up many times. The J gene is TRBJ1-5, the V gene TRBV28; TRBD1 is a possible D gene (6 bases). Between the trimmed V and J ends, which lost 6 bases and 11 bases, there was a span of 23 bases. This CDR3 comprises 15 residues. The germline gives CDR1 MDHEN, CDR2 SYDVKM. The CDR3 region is CASSPEKQGPWAQHF. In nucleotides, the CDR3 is TGTGCCAGCAGCCCAGAAAAACAGGGACCTTGGGCCCAGCATTTT.

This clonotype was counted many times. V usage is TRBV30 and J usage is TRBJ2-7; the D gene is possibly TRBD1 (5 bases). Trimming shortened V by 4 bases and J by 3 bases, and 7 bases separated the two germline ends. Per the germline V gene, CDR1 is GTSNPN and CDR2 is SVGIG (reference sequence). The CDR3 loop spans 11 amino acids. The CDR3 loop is CAWIDSYEQYF. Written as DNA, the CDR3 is TGTGCCTGGATCGACAGCTACGAGCAGTACTTC.

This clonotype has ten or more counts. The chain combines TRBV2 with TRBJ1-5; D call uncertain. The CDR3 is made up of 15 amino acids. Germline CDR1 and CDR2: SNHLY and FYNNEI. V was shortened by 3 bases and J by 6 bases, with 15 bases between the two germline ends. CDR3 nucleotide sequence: TGTGCCAGCAGTGACGACATGGAGAAAGGTCAGCCCCAGCATTTT. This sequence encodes CASSDDMEKGQPQHF.

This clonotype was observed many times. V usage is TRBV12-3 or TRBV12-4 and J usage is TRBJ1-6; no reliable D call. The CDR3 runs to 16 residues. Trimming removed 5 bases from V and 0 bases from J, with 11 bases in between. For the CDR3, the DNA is TGTGCCAGCAGTGACTCGCGGAGCTCCTATAATTCACCCCTCCACTTT. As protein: CASSDSRSSYNSPLHF.

This CDR3 reads CATSASTSGSPYEQYF. CDR3 DNA sequence: TGTGCCACCAGCGCGTCGACTAGCGGGAGTCCCTACGAGCAGTACTTC. The gene calls are TRBV15 and TRBJ2-7; 12 nucleotides agree with TRBD2. Trimming removed 5 bases from V and 2 bases from J; junction bases left unmatched: 7. The CDR3 is made up of 16 amino acids. Germline values: CDR1 LNHNV, CDR2 YYDKDF (reference sequence).

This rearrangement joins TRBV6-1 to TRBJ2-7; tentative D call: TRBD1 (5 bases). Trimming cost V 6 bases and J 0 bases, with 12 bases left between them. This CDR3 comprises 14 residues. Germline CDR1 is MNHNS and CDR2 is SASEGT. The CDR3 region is CASRDTGYSYEQYF. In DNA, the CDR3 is TGTGCCAGCAGGGACACAGGTTACTCCTACGAGCAGTACTTC.

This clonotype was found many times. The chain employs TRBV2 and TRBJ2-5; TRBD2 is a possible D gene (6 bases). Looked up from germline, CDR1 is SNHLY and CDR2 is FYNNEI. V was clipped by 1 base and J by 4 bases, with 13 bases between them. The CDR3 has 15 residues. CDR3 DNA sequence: TGTGCCAGCAGTGAAGGGTGGCCCGGGGGAGAGACCCAGTACTTC. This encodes CASSEGWPGGETQYF.

The CDR3 here is CASSRTGGDFQPQHF. CDR3 nucleotide sequence: TGTGCCAGCAGCAGGACAGGGGGCGATTTTCAGCCCCAGCATTTT. V gene TRBV7-2 combines with J gene TRBJ1-5; 11 bases are shared with TRBD1. Germline values: CDR1 SGHTA, CDR2 FQGNSA. J gave up 6 bases and V 5 bases, and 6 bases lay outside the gene matches. The CDR3 contains 15 residues.

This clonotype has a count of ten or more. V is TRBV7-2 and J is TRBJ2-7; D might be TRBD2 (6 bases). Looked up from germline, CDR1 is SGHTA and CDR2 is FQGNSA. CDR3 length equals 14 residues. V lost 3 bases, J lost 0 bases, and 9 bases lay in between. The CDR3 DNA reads TGTGCCAGCAGCTTCGTCGGGAGCTCCTACGAGCAGTACTTC. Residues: CASSFVGSSYEQYF.

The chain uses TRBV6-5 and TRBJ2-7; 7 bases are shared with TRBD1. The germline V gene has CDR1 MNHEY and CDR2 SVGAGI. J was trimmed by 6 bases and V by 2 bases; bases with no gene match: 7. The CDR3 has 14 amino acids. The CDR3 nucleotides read TGTGCCAGCAGTTACAACGGACAGGCGGGCGAGCAGTACTTC. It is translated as CASSYNGQAGEQYF.

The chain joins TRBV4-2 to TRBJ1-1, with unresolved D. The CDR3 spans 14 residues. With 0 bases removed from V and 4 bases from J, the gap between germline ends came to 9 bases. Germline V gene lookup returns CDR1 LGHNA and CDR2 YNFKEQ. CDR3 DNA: TGTGCCAGCAGCCAAGATGTCGGTTCCACTGAAGCTTTCTTT. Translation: CASSQDVGSTEAFF.

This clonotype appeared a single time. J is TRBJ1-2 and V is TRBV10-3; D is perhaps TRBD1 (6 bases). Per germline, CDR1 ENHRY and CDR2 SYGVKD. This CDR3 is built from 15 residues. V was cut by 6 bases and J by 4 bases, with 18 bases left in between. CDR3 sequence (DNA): TGTGCCATCAGACCCCGTCGGACAGCCCTCTATGGCTACACCTTC. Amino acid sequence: CAIRPRRTALYGYTF.